A single sample is the source of the 31 T cell receptor beta chains below, sequenced in a study of PD-L1 blockade in urothelial cancer. Specified time point: pretreatment peripheral blood. Assay: immunoSEQ multiplex PCR; the TCRdb copy retains only in-frame clones and omits some. The table records around 34,000 clones, around 81% of them present only once. The sequences come from PBMCs, collected around atezolizumab (anti-PD-L1) treatment. The receptors originated from a man older than 75 with urothelial cancer.

This clone showed up just once. J is TRBJ1-5 and V is TRBV10-1, with TRBD1 matching 7 bases. V lost 4 bases to trimming and J lost 8 bases; unmatched junction nucleotides: 5. Germline assignment: CDR1 WNHNN and CDR2 SYGVQD (reference sequence). The CDR3 is 13 amino acids. The chain's CDR3 is CASSGQGEEPQHF. CDR3 DNA: TGCGCCAGCAGTGGACAGGGAGAAGAGCCCCAGCATTTT.

This clone counts as medium-sized (0.01 to 0.1%). The rearrangement joins TRBV9 to TRBJ2-3; 10 positions agree with TRBD1. The CDR3 is 15 amino acids. Germline V gene sequence: CDR1 SGDLS, CDR2 YYNGEE. Trimming removed 2 bases from V and 4 bases from J; junction bases left unmatched: 4. CDR3 residues: CASSVTGGFADTQYF. In DNA form, the CDR3 reads TGTGCCAGCAGCGTGACAGGGGGCTTTGCAGATACGCAGTATTTT.

The CDR3 here is CATSRLGLDNEQFF. In nucleotides, the CDR3 is TGTGCCACCAGCAGGTTGGGACTAGACAATGAGCAGTTCTTC. This chain connects TRBV15 to TRBJ2-1; 8 bases are a match to TRBD2. V lost 3 bases, J lost 5 bases, and 3 bases stayed unmatched. The CDR3 is 14 residues long. Germline CDR1 reads LNHNV; CDR2 reads YYDKDF (reference sequence).

This chain connects TRBV12-5 to TRBJ2-7; D may be TRBD1 (5 bases). Germline V gene data show CDR1 as LGHNT and CDR2 as FRNRAP. The CDR3 is 15 residues long. V was trimmed by 6 bases and J by 0 bases, leaving 15 bases between them. The CDR3 sequence: CASGTRQIYSYEQYF. CDR3 nucleotide sequence: TGTGCTAGTGGCACCCGACAGATCTACTCCTACGAGCAGTACTTC. Filled out from reference TRBV12-5 and TRBJ2-7, the complete variable domain reads DARVTQTPRHKVTEMGQEVTMRCQPILGHNTVFWYRQTMMQGLELLAYFRNRAPLDDSGMPKDRFSAEMPDATLATLKIQPSEPRDSAVYFCASGTRQIYSYEQYFGPGTRLTVT.

This clone showed up just once. This chain joins TRBV28 and TRBJ2-3, with D perhaps TRBD1 (6 bases). There are 15 residues in the CDR3. Trimming took off 5 bases at V and 3 bases at J, with 15 bases between the two ends. Germline V gene sequence: CDR1 MDHEN, CDR2 SYDVKM. The CDR3 coding sequence is TGTGCCAGCAGTCCTACAGGGTTTGGGACAGATACGCAGTATTTT. Amino acids: CASSPTGFGTDTQYF.

The CDR3: CASSVGLGQGLVYF. Written as DNA, the CDR3 is TGTGCCAGCAGCGTAGGGTTGGGACAGGGGCTTGTGTATTTT. V and J are TRBV9 and TRBJ1-3, with 10 bases that match TRBD1. The CDR3 has 14 amino acids. Germline trimming cut 0 bases from V and 16 bases from J; bases unmatched to any gene: 10. Looked up from germline, CDR1 is SGDLS and CDR2 is YYNGEE.

The chain's CDR3 is CASSLEAGKGDTEAFF. Written as DNA, the CDR3 is TGCGCCAGCAGCTTGGAGGCCGGGAAGGGTGACACTGAAGCTTTCTTT. The V gene is TRBV5-1, the J gene TRBJ1-1, with D hard to call. The CDR3 extends over 16 amino acids. V lost 0 bases, J lost 3 bases, and 15 bases lay in between. Germline V CDR1 and CDR2: SGHRS, YFSETQ.

The chain links TRBV7-2 to TRBJ2-2; 7 bases map to TRBD1. V shed 5 bases and J 4 bases; nucleotides not matched to a gene: 7. Germline loops: CDR1 SGHTA, CDR2 FQGNSA. The CDR3 runs to 15 residues. CDR3 nucleotide sequence: TGTGCCAGCAGCACGCGGTCAGGGGGCACCGGGGAGCTGTTTTTT. This gives the protein CASSTRSGGTGELFF.

The chain couples TRBV25-1 to TRBJ2-6; no clear D gene. Trimming took off 4 bases at V and 0 bases at J, with 7 bases between the two ends. Germline assignment: CDR1 MGHDK and CDR2 SYGVNS. This CDR3 contains 15 residues. This chain's CDR3 is CASSAYNSGANVLTF. The CDR3 nucleotides read TGTGCCAGCAGTGCTTACAACTCTGGGGCCAACGTCCTGACTTTC.

The chain couples TRBV11-3 to TRBJ2-5; no firm D call. This CDR3 has 12 amino acids. Germline assignment: CDR1 SGHNT and CDR2 YENEEA. Trimming pared 1 base from V and 3 bases from J, leaving 3 bases between. CDR3 DNA: TGTGCCAGCAGCTTAGGCGAAGAGACCCAGTACTTC. Protein: CASSLGEETQYF.

This rearrangement joins TRBV5-6 to TRBJ1-1; no reliable D call. The ends were cut back, 7 bases at V and 10 bases at J, with 20 bases in the middle. Germline CDR1 is SGHDT and CDR2 is YYEEEE. This CDR3 region has 13 residues. The CDR3 nucleotides read TGTGCCAGCCTTGAGGGCCCACTTGCAGTAGCTTTCTTT. It yields the protein CASLEGPLAVAFF.

The rearrangement links TRBV28 to TRBJ1-2; D is uncertain. Trimming left V 9 bases short and J 2 bases short, with 16 bases between. The CDR3 sequence is 14 residues long. The germline gives CDR1 MDHEN, CDR2 SYDVKM. The CDR3 spells CASHERELNYGYTF. CDR3 in DNA: TGTGCCAGTCACGAGAGAGAATTAAACTATGGCTACACCTTC.

This chain joins TRBV7-9 and TRBJ2-1; a weak D match, TRBD2 (5 bases). The CDR3 is 13 residues long. The germline V gene encodes CDR1 SEHNR and CDR2 FQNEAQ (reference sequence). Trimming shortened V by 5 bases and J by 7 bases, and 12 bases separated the two germline ends. CDR3 sequence reads: CASSAQLGNEQFF. The CDR3 coding sequence is TGTGCCAGCAGCGCACAACTAGGGAATGAGCAGTTCTTC.

The J gene is TRBJ2-7, the V gene TRBV19; tentative D call: TRBD2 (5 bases). Germline V gives CDR1 LNHDA, CDR2 SQIVND (reference sequence). Trimming pared 1 base from V and 9 bases from J, leaving 22 bases between. This CDR3 contains 16 residues. The CDR3 coding sequence is TGTGCCAGTAGTATAGTGTCTAGCCGGAGTGGCCTAGGGCAGTACTTC. Its protein product is CASSIVSSRSGLGQYF.

The rearrangement links TRBV2 to TRBJ2-1, with D uncertain. V was clipped by 7 bases and J by 4 bases, with 11 bases between them. Germline V gene data show CDR1 as SNHLY and CDR2 as FYNNEI. The CDR3 length is 13 residues. The CDR3 region is CASMARLYNEQFF. The DNA for the CDR3 is TGTGCCAGCATGGCGAGACTGTACAATGAGCAGTTCTTC.

CDR3 bases: TGTGCCACTTCAGGGACTAGCACAGATACGCAGTATTTT. Translated: CATSGTSTDTQYF. This chain joins TRBV7-8 and TRBJ2-3, with D perhaps TRBD2 (6 bases). V gave up 10 bases and J gave up 0 bases, with 11 bases separating them. Per the germline V gene, CDR1 is SGHVS and CDR2 is FQNEAQ. This CDR3 contains 13 residues. The full variable domain, with the rest looked up from reference TRBV7-8 and TRBJ2-3, is GAGVSQSPRYKVAKRGQDVALRCDPISGHVSLFWYQQALGQGPEFLTYFQNEAQLDKSGLPSDRFFAERPEGSVSTLKIQRTQQEDSAVYLCATSGTSTDTQYFGPGTRLTVL.

The chain joins TRBV4-1 to TRBJ2-1, with 11 bases matching TRBD2. The length of the CDR3 is 14 residues. The trim removed 6 bases at V and 3 bases at J, leaving 1 base unmatched. Germline V lookup: CDR1 MGHRA, CDR2 YSYEKL. Written as DNA, the CDR3 is TGCGCCAGCAGTGGGACTAGCGGCTACAATGAGCAGTTCTTC. This gives the protein CASSGTSGYNEQFF.

This chain joins TRBV4-1 and TRBJ2-1; TRBD1 is a possible D gene (6 bases). The CDR3 covers 16 residues. V lost 0 bases and J lost 4, with 13 bases in between. CDR1 MGHRA and CDR2 YSYEKL come from the germline V gene. CDR3: CASSQEGAQGYNEQFF. CDR3 DNA sequence: TGCGCCAGCAGCCAAGAGGGAGCTCAGGGGTACAATGAGCAGTTCTTC.

The chain uses TRBV29-1 and TRBJ2-1; TRBD1 aligns across 10 bases. V dropped 7 bases and J dropped 0; count of bases not matched to a gene: 15. The CDR3 runs to 18 residues. From germline, CDR1 is SQVTM and CDR2 ANQGSEA. The CDR3 spells CSGRQGAARKSSYNEQFF. CDR3 nucleotides: TGCAGCGGAAGACAGGGGGCGGCCCGAAAAAGCTCCTACAATGAGCAGTTCTTC.

This sequence joins TRBV19 and TRBJ1-1, with 11 nucleotides matching TRBD1. Trimming cost V 5 bases and J 3 bases; bases outside gene matches: 8. The germline gives CDR1 LNHDA, CDR2 SQIVND (reference sequence). This CDR3 contains 16 residues. CDR3 region: CASSAPDRGPYTEAFF. As DNA, the CDR3 is TGTGCCAGTAGTGCGCCGGACAGGGGGCCGTACACTGAAGCTTTCTTT.

The rearrangement links TRBV18 to TRBJ2-7; 10 positions agree with TRBD1. The CDR3 extends over 14 amino acids. Per germline, CDR1 KGHSH and CDR2 LQKENI. V was pared by 3 bases and J by 4 bases, with 3 bases of the junction left unmatched. CDR3 amino acids: CASSPRTGGYEQYF. DNA for the CDR3: TGTGCCAGCTCACCGCGGACAGGGGGTTACGAGCAGTACTTC. The entire variable domain, with the rest obtained from reference TRBV18 and TRBJ2-7, is as follows: NAGVMQNPRHLVRRRGQEARLRCSPMKGHSHVYWYRQLPEEGLKFMVYLQKENIIDESGMPKERFSAEFPKEGPSILRIQQVVRGDSAAYFCASSPRTGGYEQYFGPGTRLTVT.

The table lists this clone with a count of one. The genes are TRBV29-1 and TRBJ2-7; 8 positions agree with TRBD1. This CDR3 has 13 residues. With 5 bases clipped from V and 7 bases from J, the junction kept 10 bases outside the gene matches. Germline-derived CDR1 and CDR2 are SQVTM and ANQGSEA. CDR3 sequence reads: CSVIRGRNWEQYF. The CDR3 nucleotides are TGCAGCGTTATCAGGGGGCGGAATTGGGAGCAGTACTTC.

The J gene is TRBJ1-5, the V gene TRBV6-6; unclear D gene. Germline CDR1 and CDR2: MNHNY and SVGAGI (reference sequence). V dropped 4 bases and J dropped 9 bases, with 16 bases sitting between them. The CDR3 loop spans 14 amino acids. For the CDR3, the DNA is TGTGCCAGCAGTTCCTTGCGGGCTGTCGGGCCCCAGCATTTT. It is translated as CASSSLRAVGPQHF.

This clone was seen once. The rearrangement links TRBV5-1 to TRBJ2-1, with D hard to call. Trimming removed 2 bases at V and 4 bases at J, with 10 bases between. The CDR3 extends over 14 amino acids. Germline V lookup: CDR1 SGHRS, CDR2 YFSETQ. CDR3: CASSFEALYNEQFF. The CDR3 region has the DNA TGCGCCAGCAGCTTCGAAGCATTATACAATGAGCAGTTCTTC.

The chain combines TRBV7-2 with TRBJ2-7; 11 nucleotides match TRBD2. V dropped 3 bases and J dropped 4; count of bases not matched to a gene: 5. Germline values: CDR1 SGHTA, CDR2 FQGNSA. The CDR3 spans 15 residues. The DNA of the CDR3 is TGTGCCAGCAGCTTCCGACTAGCGGGACGGTACGAGCAGTACTTC. The encoded protein is CASSFRLAGRYEQYF.

This clone has just one count. The rearrangement uses TRBV5-1 and TRBJ2-2; 7 nucleotides align to TRBD1. Germline values: CDR1 SGHRS, CDR2 YFSETQ. V lost 2 bases, J lost 6 bases, and 7 bases stayed unmatched. The CDR3 length is 15 residues. Here the CDR3 DNA reads TGCGCCAGCAGCTTCGACGGCAGGGGGTCCGGGGAGCTGTTTTTT. It encodes CASSFDGRGSGELFF.

This sequence joins TRBV6-5 and TRBJ1-5; D is uncertain. The CDR3 spans 14 residues. Germline CDR1 reads MNHEY; CDR2 reads SVGAGI. With 9 bases removed from V and 1 base from J, the gap between germline ends came to 13 bases. The CDR3: CASSPRWSNQPQHF. The DNA of the CDR3 is TGTGCCAGTAGCCCACGGTGGAGCAATCAGCCCCAGCATTTT.

The chain recombines TRBV9 with TRBJ2-7; the D is unclear. V was pared by 7 bases and J by 4 bases, with 18 bases between. The CDR3 spans 14 residues. CDR1 is SGDLS and CDR2 is YYNGEE in the germline V gene. The CDR3 here is CASSSSLVGYEQYF. DNA of the CDR3: TGTGCCAGCTCATCCTCCCTAGTAGGTTACGAGCAGTACTTC.

The CDR3 nucleotides read TGTGCCAGCAGCTTAGGGCGGCGAGGCGAGCAGTACTTC. Its translation is CASSLGRRGEQYF. The gene calls are TRBV7-2 and TRBJ2-7; no reliable D call. The V and J ends lost 1 base and 6 bases respectively, with 10 bases between them. The germline V gene has CDR1 SGHTA and CDR2 FQGNSA. The CDR3 extends over 13 amino acids.

This chain links TRBV5-6 with TRBJ2-1, with D possibly TRBD2 on 5 matching bases. Per the germline V gene, CDR1 is SGHDT and CDR2 is YYEEEE. This CDR3 has 14 residues. V lost 1 base to trimming and J lost 4 bases, with 9 bases between them. DNA of the CDR3: TGTGCCAGCAGCTTGCGGGGTAGATACAATGAGCAGTTCTTC. Protein: CASSLRGRYNEQFF. Using reference TRBV5-6 and TRBJ2-1 for the parts outside the CDR3, the full variable domain is DAGVTQSPTHLIKTRGQQVTLRCSPKSGHDTVSWYQQALGQGPQFIFQYYEEEERQRGNFPDRFSGHQFPNYSSELNVNALLLGDSALYLCASSLRGRYNEQFFGPGTRLTVL.

The chain links TRBV29-1 to TRBJ1-4; no firm D call. This CDR3 is built from 15 residues. The germline V gene has CDR1 SQVTM and CDR2 ANQGSEA. V lost 4 bases and J lost 7, with 19 bases in between. This chain's CDR3 is CSVGAVEARGEKLFF. In DNA form, the CDR3 reads TGCAGCGTTGGGGCGGTGGAGGCGAGAGGTGAAAAACTGTTTTTT.